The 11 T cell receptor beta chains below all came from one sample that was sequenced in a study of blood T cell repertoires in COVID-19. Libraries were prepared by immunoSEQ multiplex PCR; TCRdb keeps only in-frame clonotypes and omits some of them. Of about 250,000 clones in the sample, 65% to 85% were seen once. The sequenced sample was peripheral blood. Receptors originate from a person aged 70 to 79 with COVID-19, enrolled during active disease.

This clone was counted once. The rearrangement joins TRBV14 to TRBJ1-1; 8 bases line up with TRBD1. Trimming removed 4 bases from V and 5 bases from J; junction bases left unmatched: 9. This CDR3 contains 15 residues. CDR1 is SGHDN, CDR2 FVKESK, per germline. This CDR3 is CASSPKGRGQTEAFF. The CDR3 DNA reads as TGTGCCAGCAGCCCTAAGGGCAGGGGGCAAACTGAAGCTTTCTTT.

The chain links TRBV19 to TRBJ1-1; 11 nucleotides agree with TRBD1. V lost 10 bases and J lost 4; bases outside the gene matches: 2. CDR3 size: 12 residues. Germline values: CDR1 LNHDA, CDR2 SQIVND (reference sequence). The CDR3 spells CAIGTGGTEAFF. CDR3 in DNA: TGTGCCATTGGGACAGGGGGCACTGAAGCTTTCTTT. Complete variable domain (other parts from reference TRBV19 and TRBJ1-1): DGGITQSPKYLFRKEGQNVTLSCEQNLNHDAMYWYRQDPGQGLRLIYYSQIVNDFQKGDIAEGYSVSREKKESFPLTVTSAQKNPTAFYLCAIGTGGTEAFFGQGTRLTVV.

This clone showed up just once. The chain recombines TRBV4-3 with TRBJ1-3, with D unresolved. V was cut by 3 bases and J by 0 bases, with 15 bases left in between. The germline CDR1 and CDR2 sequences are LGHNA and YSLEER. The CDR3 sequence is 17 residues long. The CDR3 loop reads CASSHVVTTNSGNTIYF. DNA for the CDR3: TGCGCCAGCAGCCATGTGGTGACTACCAACTCTGGAAACACCATATATTTT.

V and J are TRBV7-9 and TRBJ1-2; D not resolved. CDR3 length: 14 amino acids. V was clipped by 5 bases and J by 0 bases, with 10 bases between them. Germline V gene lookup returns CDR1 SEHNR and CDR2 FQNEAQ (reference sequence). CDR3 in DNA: TGTGCCAGCAGCCTCCCTAATGCTAACTATGGCTACACCTTC. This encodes CASSLPNANYGYTF. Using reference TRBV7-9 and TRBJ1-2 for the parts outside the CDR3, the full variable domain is DTGVSQNPRHKITKRGQNVTFRCDPISEHNRLYWYRQTLGQGPEFLTYFQNEAQLEKSRLLSDRFSAERPKGSFSTLEIQRTEQGDSAMYLCASSLPNANYGYTFGSGTRLTVV.

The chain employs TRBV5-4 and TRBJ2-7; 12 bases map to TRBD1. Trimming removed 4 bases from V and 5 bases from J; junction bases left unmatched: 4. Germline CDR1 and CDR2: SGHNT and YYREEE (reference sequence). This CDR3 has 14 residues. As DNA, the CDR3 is TGTGCCAGCAGCGCGGGGACAGGGGGCCACGAGCAGTACTTC. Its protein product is CASSAGTGGHEQYF. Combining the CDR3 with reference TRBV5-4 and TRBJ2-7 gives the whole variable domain ETGVTQSPTHLIKTRGQQVTLRCSSQSGHNTVSWYQQALGQGPQFIFQYYREEENGRGNFPPRFSGLQFPNYSSELNVNALELDDSALYLCASSAGTGGHEQYFGPGTRLTVT.

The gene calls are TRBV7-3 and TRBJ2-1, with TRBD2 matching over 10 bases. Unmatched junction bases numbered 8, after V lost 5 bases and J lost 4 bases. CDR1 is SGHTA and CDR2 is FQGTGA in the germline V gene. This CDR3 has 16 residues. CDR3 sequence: CASSLLAGQPYNEQFF. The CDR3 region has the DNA TGTGCCAGCAGCCTACTAGCGGGGCAACCTTACAATGAGCAGTTCTTC.

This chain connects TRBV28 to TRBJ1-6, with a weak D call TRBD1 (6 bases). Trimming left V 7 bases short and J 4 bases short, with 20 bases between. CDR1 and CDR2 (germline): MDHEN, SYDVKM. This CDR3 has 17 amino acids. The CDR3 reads CASTVVTGGGYNSPLHF. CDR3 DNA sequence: TGTGCCAGCACCGTCGTGACAGGCGGAGGTTATAATTCACCCCTCCACTTT.

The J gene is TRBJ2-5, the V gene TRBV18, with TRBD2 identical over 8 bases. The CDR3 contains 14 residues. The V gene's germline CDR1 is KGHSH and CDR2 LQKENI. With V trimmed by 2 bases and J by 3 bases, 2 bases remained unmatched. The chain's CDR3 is CASSPTSGKETQYF. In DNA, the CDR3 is TGTGCCAGCTCACCAACTAGCGGAAAAGAGACCCAGTACTTC.

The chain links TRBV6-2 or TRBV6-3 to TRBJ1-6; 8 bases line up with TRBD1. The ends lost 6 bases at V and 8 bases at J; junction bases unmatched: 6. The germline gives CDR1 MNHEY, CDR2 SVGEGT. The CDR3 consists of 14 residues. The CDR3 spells CASSRTGNDSPLHF. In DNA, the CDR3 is TGTGCCAGCAGCCGGACAGGGAACGATTCACCCCTCCACTTT.

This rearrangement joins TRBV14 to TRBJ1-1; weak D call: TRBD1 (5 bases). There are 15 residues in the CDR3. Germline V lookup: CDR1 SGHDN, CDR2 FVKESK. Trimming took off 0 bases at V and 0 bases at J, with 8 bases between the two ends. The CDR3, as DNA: TGTGCCAGCAGCCAAGAAAGACAGATGAACACTGAAGCTTTCTTT. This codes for CASSQERQMNTEAFF.

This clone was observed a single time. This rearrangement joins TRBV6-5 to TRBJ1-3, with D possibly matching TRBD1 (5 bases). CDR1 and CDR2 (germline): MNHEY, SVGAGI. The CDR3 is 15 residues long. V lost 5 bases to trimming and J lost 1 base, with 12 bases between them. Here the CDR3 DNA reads TGTGCCAGCAGTCGACAGCCACAATCTGGAAACACCATATATTTT. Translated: CASSRQPQSGNTIYF.